This TCR beta chain stems from a study of post-analysis software for immune sequencing data. Overall study findings and caveats: Elevated frequency relative to controls characterized roughly 5 TRBV segments in patients, TRBV5-6, TRBV5-1 and TRBV20-1 among them.

In this sample, this clonotype turned up many times. What it binds is not known. Trimming removed 6 bases at V and 2 bases at J, with 11 bases between. The V gene's germline CDR1 is MDHEN and CDR2 SYDVKM. CDR3 length equals 15 residues. cDNA libraries for TCR beta contained unique molecular identifiers. Via MiXCR, TCRdb re-called the PCR reads, giving one row per CDR3 protein. The sample lists hundreds of thousands of distinct CDR3 sequences; just under 30% were seen once. Sequences were obtained from blood. The V gene is TRBV28, the J gene TRBJ2-6; D might be TRBD1 (5 bases). The receptor comes from a girl aged 5 to 17 with multiple sclerosis. The CDR3 sequence: CASRPQGAGANVLTF. In DNA, the CDR3 is TGTGCCAGCAGACCCCAGGGTGCTGGGGCCAACGTCCTGACTTTC.